What follows are 7 T cell receptor beta chains derived from one specimen sequenced in a study of OX40 agonist ivuxolimab in advanced cancers. Data came from immunoSEQ multiplex PCR; TCRdb stores just in-frame clones and leaves some out. The data contain fewer than 40,000 clones, over 80% of them singletons. Here the sequenced sample was CD4+ or CD8+ T cells sorted from blood, taken in a trial of the OX40 agonist ivuxolimab. The receptors originated from an adult with an advanced solid tumor such as melanoma, head and neck, liver or kidney cancer.

V gene TRBV28 combines with J gene TRBJ2-5; 9 positions agree with TRBD2. CDR3 length equals 16 residues. Germline V lookup: CDR1 MDHEN, CDR2 SYDVKM. V trimming: 6 bases; J trimming: 6 bases; junction bases outside the gene matches: 14. As DNA, the CDR3 is TGTGCCAGCAGGTCCCCGCCCGGGACTAGCTTACAGACCCAGTACTTC. As protein: CASRSPPGTSLQTQYF.

The rearrangement links TRBV29-1 to TRBJ2-3; 9 bases agree with TRBD2. Germline lookup yields CDR1 SQVTM and CDR2 ANQGSEA. V dropped 3 bases and J dropped 2; count of bases not matched to a gene: 6. This CDR3 is built from 15 residues. The CDR3 loop reads CSVDSSGGSTDTQYF. CDR3 in DNA: TGCAGCGTTGACTCCAGCGGGGGGTCCACAGATACGCAGTATTTT.

The chain uses TRBV5-4 and TRBJ2-1; D is unclear. Trimming stripped 0 bases from V and 6 bases from J, with 13 bases between. This CDR3 is built from 15 residues. Germline CDR1 SGHNT, CDR2 YYREEE (reference sequence). Here the CDR3 DNA reads TGTGCCAGCAGCTTGGACATCCAGCCTAGCAATGAGCAGTTCTTC. Its translation is CASSLDIQPSNEQFF.

The chain couples TRBV2 to TRBJ2-5; D ambiguous. CDR1 is SNHLY, CDR2 FYNNEI, per germline. Trimming took off 5 bases at V and 4 bases at J, with 11 bases between the two ends. This CDR3 region has 13 residues. CDR3 sequence (DNA): TGTGCCAGCAGTCGTGAGAGAACAGAGACCCAGTACTTC. Translating gives CASSRERTETQYF.

This clone was counted only a few times. The chain joins TRBV6-1 to TRBJ1-1; D is uncertain. The CDR3 totals 15 residues. V was cut by 0 bases and J by 3 bases, with 11 bases left in between. Germline V gene sequence: CDR1 MNHNS, CDR2 SASEGT. In DNA, the CDR3 is TGTGCCAGCAGTGAAGCGGGGAGTATGTACACTGAAGCTTTCTTT. It specifies CASSEAGSMYTEAFF.

The CDR3 reads CASSVVGQGSGELFF. CDR3 DNA sequence: TGTGCCAGCAGCGTAGTAGGACAGGGGTCCGGGGAGCTGTTTTTT. The V and J genes are TRBV9 and TRBJ2-2; 9 bases are a match to TRBD1. The CDR3 covers 15 residues. J was trimmed by 6 bases and V by 0 bases; bases with no gene match: 3. The germline gives CDR1 SGDLS, CDR2 YYNGEE.

V gene TRBV11-2 combines with J gene TRBJ2-2; D possibly corresponds to TRBD2 (5 bases). The germline V gene has CDR1 SGHAT and CDR2 FQNNGV. The CDR3 covers 17 residues. Trimming took 0 bases from V and 2 from J, leaving 13 bases between them. CDR3 in amino acids: CASSLDPLAGNTGELFF. The CDR3 DNA follows: TGTGCCAGCAGCTTAGATCCCCTAGCTGGAAACACCGGGGAGCTGTTTTTT.